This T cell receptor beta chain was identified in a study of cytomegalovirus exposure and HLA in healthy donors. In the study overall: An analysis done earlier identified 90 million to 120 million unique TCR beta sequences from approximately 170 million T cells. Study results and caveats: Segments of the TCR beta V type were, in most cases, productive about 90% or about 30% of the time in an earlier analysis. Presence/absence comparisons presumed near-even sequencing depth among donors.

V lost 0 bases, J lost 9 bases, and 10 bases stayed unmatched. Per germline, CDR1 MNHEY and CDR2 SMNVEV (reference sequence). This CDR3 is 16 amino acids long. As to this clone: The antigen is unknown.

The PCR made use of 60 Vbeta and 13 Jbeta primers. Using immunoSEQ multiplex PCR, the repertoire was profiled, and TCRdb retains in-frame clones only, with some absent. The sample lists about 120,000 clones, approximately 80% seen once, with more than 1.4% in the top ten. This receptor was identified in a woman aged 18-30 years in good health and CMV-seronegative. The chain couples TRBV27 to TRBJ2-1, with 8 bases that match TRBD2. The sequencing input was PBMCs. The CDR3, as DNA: TGTGCCAGCAGTTTATCGATATCCGGGAGGGCCCTTGAGCAGTTCTTC. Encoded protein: CASSLSISGRALEQFF.